Listed here are 8 T cell receptor beta chains from one sample, sequenced in a study of PD-L1 blockade in urothelial cancer. The assay was immunoSEQ multiplex PCR, and TCRdb's table has in-frame clones only and misses some. The data hold roughly 45,000 clones, with approximately 90% observed a single time. The sample was PBMCs, taken around atezolizumab (anti-PD-L1) treatment. The receptors shown here come from a woman aged 60-70 years with urothelial cancer.

This chain uses TRBV18 with TRBJ2-3; the D is unclear. The CDR3 extends over 12 amino acids. CDR1 is KGHSH and CDR2 is LQKENI in the germline V gene. Trimming took 2 bases from V and 6 from J, leaving 6 bases between them. The DNA for the CDR3 is TGTGCCAGCTCACCAGAGGCGGATACGCAGTATTTT. Translation gives CASSPEADTQYF. Looking up the rest from reference TRBV18 and TRBJ2-3 gives the full variable domain: NAGVMQNPRHLVRRRGQEARLRCSPMKGHSHVYWYRQLPEEGLKFMVYLQKENIIDESGMPKERFSAEFPKEGPSILRIQQVVRGDSAAYFCASSPEADTQYFGPGTRLTVL.

The chain links TRBV28 to TRBJ2-3; TRBD2 matches at 10 bases. CDR1 and CDR2 (germline): MDHEN, SYDVKM. With V trimmed by 5 bases and J by 0 bases, 8 bases remained unmatched. The CDR3 loop spans 17 amino acids. CDR3 coding DNA: TGTGCCAGCAGTCCGAACTTAGCGGGAGGTAGCACAGATACGCAGTATTTT. This encodes CASSPNLAGGSTDTQYF.

The chain combines TRBV4-3 with TRBJ2-7; D is perhaps TRBD2 (5 bases). Germline V gene data show CDR1 as LGHNA and CDR2 as YSLEER. V dropped 1 base and J dropped 7 bases, with 14 bases sitting between them. This CDR3 region has 14 residues. CDR3 sequence (DNA): TGCGCCAGCAGCCAAGCTTTGGGAGCTTGGGAGCAGTACTTC. This sequence encodes CASSQALGAWEQYF.

Worth noting for this clone: At one of its ends the junction is not consistent with the germline gene, which may arise from a read error. The chain employs TRBV14 and TRBJ2-3, with 13 bases fitting TRBD2. This CDR3 comprises 12 residues. Looked up from germline, CDR1 is SGHDN and CDR2 is FVKESK. The CDR3 spells CASSEGTSGVCF. Written as DNA, the CDR3 is TGTGCCAGCAGCGAAGGGACTAGCGGGGTCTGTTTT.

The J gene is TRBJ2-7, the V gene TRBV10-3; D possibly corresponds to TRBD1 (5 bases). Trimming pared 0 bases from V and 2 bases from J, leaving 8 bases between. The CDR3 totals 14 residues. The germline V gene has CDR1 ENHRY and CDR2 SYGVKD. CDR3 in DNA: TGTGCCATCAGTGAGTCGGCAGGGACCTACGAGCAGTACTTC. This translates into CAISESAGTYEQYF.

This chain joins TRBV15 and TRBJ2-7; TRBD2 aligns across 10 bases. Trimming cost V 5 bases and J 6 bases; bases outside gene matches: 4. The CDR3 sequence is 13 residues long. Germline CDR1 LNHNV, CDR2 YYDKDF (reference sequence). CDR3 sequence: CATSPSGSFEQYF. CDR3 coding DNA: TGTGCCACCAGCCCTAGCGGGAGCTTCGAGCAGTACTTC.

With respect to this clone: Compared with germline, one end of the junction differs, possibly owing to a read error. The genes are TRBV19 and TRBJ2-3; 8 bases map to TRBD1. The germline V gene encodes CDR1 LNHDA and CDR2 SQIVND (reference sequence). The CDR3 is 16 residues long. CDR3 sequence reads: CASSISAGQGTDTQYF. The CDR3 DNA follows: TGTGCCAGTAGTATATCAGCAGGACAGGGCACCGATACGCAGTATTTT.

This clone was seen once. The chain recombines TRBV6-1 with TRBJ1-5, with 7 bases lining up with TRBD1. Germline V gene lookup returns CDR1 MNHNS and CDR2 SASEGT. V shed 8 bases, J shed 4 bases, and the junction held 5 bases outside the gene matches. The CDR3 is 13 amino acids. CDR3 sequence (DNA): TGTGCCAGCTCTGGGACAGATAATCAGCCCCAGCATTTT. Protein sequence: CASSGTDNQPQHF.